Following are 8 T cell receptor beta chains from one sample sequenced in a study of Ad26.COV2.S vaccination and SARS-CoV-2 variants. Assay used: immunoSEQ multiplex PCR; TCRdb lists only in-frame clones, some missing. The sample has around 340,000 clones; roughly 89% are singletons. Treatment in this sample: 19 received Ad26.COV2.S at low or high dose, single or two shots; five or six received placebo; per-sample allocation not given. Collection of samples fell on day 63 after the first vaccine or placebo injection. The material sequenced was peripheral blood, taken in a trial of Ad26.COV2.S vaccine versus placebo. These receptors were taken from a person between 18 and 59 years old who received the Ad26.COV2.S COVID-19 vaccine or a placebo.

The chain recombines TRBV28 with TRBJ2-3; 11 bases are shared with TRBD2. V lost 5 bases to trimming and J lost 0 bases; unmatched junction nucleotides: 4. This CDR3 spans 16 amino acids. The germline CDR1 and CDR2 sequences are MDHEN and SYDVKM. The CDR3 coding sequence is TGTGCCAGCAGTACCCGGACTAGCGGGAGCACAGATACGCAGTATTTT. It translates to CASSTRTSGSTDTQYF.

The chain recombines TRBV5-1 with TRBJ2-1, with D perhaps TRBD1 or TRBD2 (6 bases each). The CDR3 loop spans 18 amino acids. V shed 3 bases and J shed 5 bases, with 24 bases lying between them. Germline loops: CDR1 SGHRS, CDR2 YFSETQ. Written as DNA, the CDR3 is TGCGCCAGCAGCTCTCAAATCGCGGAGGGGGTGCGGAACAATGAGCAGTTCTTC. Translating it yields CASSSQIAEGVRNNEQFF. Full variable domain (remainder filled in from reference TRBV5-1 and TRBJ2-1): KAGVTQTPRYLIKTRGQQVTLSCSPISGHRSVSWYQQTPGQGLQFLFEYFSETQRNKGNFPGRFSGRQFSNSRSEMNVSTLELGDSALYLCASSSQIAEGVRNNEQFFGPGTRLTVL.

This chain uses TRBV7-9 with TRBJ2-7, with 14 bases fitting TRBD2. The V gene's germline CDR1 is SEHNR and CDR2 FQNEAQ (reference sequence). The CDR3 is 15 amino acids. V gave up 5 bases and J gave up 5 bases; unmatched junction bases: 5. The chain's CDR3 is CASSRAGLAGDEQYF. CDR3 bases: TGTGCCAGCAGCCGAGCGGGACTAGCGGGAGACGAGCAGTACTTC.

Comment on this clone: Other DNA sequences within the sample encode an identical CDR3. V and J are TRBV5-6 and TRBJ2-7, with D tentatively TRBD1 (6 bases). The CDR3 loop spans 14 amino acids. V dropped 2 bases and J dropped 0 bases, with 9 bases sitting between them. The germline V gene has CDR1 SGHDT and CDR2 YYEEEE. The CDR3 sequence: CASSFGTPSYEQYF. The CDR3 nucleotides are TGTGCCAGCAGCTTCGGGACACCCTCCTACGAGCAGTACTTC.

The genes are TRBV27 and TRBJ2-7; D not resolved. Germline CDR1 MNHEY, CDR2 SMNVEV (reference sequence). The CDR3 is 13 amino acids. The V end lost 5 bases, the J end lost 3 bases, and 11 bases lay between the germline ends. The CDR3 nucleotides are TGTGCCAGCAGTAATGGGGTAGACTACGAGCAGTACTTC. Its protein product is CASSNGVDYEQYF.

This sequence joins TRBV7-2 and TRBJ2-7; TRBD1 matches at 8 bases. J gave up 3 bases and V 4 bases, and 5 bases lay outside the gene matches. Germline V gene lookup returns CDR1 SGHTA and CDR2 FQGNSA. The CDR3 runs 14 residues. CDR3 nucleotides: TGTGCCAGCAGCTCCGACAGGGGTTACTACGAGCAGTACTTC. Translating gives CASSSDRGYYEQYF.

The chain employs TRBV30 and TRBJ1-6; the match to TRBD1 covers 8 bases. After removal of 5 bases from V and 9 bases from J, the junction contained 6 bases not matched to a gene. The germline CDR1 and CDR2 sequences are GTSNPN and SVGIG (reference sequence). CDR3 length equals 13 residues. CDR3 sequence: CAWGTGGSSPLHF. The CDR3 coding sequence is TGTGCCTGGGGGACAGGAGGGAGTTCACCCCTCCACTTT. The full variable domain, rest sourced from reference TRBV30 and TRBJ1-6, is SQTIHQWPATLVQPVGSPLSLECTVEGTSNPNLYWYRQAAGRGLQLLFYSVGIGQISSEVPQNLSASRPQDRQFILSSKKLLLSDSGFYLCAWGTGGSSPLHFGNGTRLTVT.

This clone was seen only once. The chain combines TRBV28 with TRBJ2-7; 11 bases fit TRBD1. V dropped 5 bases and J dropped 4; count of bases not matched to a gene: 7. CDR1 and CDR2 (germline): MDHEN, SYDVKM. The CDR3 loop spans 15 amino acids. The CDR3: CASSTSGTGGYEQYF. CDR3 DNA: TGTGCCAGCAGTACTTCCGGGACAGGGGGTTACGAGCAGTACTTC. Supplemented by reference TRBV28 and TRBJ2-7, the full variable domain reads DVKVTQSSRYLVKRTGEKVFLECVQDMDHENMFWYRQDPGLGLRLIYFSYDVKMKEKGDIPEGYSVSREKKERFSLILESASTNQTSMYLCASSTSGTGGYEQYFGPGTRLTVT.